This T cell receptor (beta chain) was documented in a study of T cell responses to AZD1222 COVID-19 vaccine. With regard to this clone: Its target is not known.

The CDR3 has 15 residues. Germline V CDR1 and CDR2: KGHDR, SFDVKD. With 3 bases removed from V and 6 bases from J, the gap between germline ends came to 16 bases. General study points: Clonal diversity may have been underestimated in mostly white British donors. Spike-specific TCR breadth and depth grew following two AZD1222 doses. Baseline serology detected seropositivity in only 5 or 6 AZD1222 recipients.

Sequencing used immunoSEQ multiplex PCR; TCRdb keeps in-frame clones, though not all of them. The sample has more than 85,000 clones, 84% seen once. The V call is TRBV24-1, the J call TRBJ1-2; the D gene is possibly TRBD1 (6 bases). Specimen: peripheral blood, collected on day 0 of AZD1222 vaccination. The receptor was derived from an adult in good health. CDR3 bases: TGTGCCACCAGTGATCCTAGTGGGGGGGCTAATGGCTACACCTTC. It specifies CATSDPSGGANGYTF.